A few counts support the clone carrying this T cell receptor (beta chain). From germline, CDR1 is MNHNS and CDR2 SASEGT. This CDR3 has 12 amino acids. V was trimmed by 3 bases and J by 6 bases, leaving 6 bases between them. Survey-level immunoSEQ sequencing profiled the TCR beta repertoire. Sequencing used immunoSEQ multiplex PCR; TCRdb keeps in-frame clones, though not all of them. The sample consists of under 90,000 clones, around 95% of them appearing once. The chain links TRBV6-1 to TRBJ1-5; tentative D call: TRBD1 (6 bases). Sequencing was performed on PBMCs. The source of this sequence is a man aged 35 to 55 with rheumatoid arthritis. The CDR3 DNA sequence: TGTGCCAGCAGTGACAGGGGTCAGCCCCAGCATTTT. Translated: CASSDRGQPQHF.